This T cell receptor beta chain emerged from a study of blood T cell repertoires in COVID-19. Across the study: Some COVID-19 samples were acute and others convalescent; all came from the United States, Italy and Spain.

After removal of 5 bases from V and 10 bases from J, the junction contained 5 bases not matched to a gene. This CDR3 spans 15 amino acids. Per the germline V gene, CDR1 is LGHNT and CDR2 is FRNRAP. Clones were read by immunoSEQ multiplex PCR, and TCRdb kept only the in-frame ones, dropping some. The profile shows about 180,000 clones, approximately 90% of them singletons. The specimen was peripheral blood. This chain links TRBV12-5 with TRBJ2-1; 16 nucleotides align to TRBD2. This clonotype was sampled from a woman aged 25 to 39 with active or convalescent COVID-19. In DNA, the CDR3 is TGTGCTAGTGGTCCGGGACTAGCGGGGGGGCAAGAGCAGTTCTTC. Amino acid sequence: CASGPGLAGGQEQFF.